This entry describes one T cell receptor (beta chain). Authors' methods: Amplified reference gene primers provided the basis for estimating nucleated cell counts. Libraries were prepared by immunoSEQ multiplex PCR; TCRdb keeps only in-frame clonotypes and omits some of them. Clone size and V and J calls were adopted from that table, with D and trimming inferred from the DNA. The repertoire has some 300,000 clones, 85% to 90% of them found once; the top ten carry 1% to 1.5%. Germline CDR1 KGHSH, CDR2 LQKENI. This CDR3 spans 15 amino acids. The V gene end was trimmed by 6 bases and the J gene end by 3 bases; junction bases not matched to a gene: 7. The data were obtained in a study of blood T cell repertoires in COVID-19.

Sequenced sample: peripheral blood. The receptor was derived from a man aged 65-85 years with acute or convalescent COVID-19. The gene calls are TRBV18 and TRBJ2-3; 9 bases align to TRBD1. The CDR3 nucleotides read TGTGCCAGCTCCAGGACAGGGGCGATAACAGATACGCAGTATTTT. It codes for CASSRTGAITDTQYF.